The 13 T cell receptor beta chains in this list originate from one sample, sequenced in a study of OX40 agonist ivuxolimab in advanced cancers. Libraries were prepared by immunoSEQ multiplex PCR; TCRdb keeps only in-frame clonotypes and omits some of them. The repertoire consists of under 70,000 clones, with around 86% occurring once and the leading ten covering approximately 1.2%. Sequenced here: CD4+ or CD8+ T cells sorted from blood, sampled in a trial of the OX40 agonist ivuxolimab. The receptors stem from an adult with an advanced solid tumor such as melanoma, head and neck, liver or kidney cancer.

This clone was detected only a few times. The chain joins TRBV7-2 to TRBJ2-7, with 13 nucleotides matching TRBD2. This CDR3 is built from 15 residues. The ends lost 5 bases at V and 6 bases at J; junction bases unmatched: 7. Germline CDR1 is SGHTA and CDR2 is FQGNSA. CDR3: CASSTGLAGVFEQYF. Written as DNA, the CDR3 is TGTGCCAGCAGCACCGGACTAGCGGGAGTCTTCGAGCAGTACTTC.

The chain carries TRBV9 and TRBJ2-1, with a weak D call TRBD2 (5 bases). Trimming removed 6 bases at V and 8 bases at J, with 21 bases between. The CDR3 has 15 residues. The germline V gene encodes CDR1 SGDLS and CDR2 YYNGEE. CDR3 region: CASNPSGKERDEQFF. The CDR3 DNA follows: TGTGCCAGCAACCCTTCTGGCAAGGAGAGGGATGAGCAGTTCTTC.

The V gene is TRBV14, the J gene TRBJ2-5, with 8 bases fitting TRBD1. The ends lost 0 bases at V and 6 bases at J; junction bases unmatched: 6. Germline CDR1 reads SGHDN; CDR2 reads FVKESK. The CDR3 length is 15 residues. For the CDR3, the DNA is TGTGCCAGCAGCCAAGAGGGGGACAGGCGTCAGACCCAGTACTTC. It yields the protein CASSQEGDRRQTQYF.

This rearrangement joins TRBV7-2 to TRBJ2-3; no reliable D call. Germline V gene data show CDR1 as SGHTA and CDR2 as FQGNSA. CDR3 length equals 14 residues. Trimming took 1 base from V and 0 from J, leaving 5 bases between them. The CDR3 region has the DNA TGTGCCAGCAGCTTAGTGCTGAGCACAGATACGCAGTATTTT. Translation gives CASSLVLSTDTQYF.

CDR3 amino acids: CASSSPGRGETQYF. The CDR3 bases are TGTGCCAGCAGTTCACCAGGCAGGGGGGAGACCCAGTACTTC. The V gene is TRBV6-1, the J gene TRBJ2-5; 7 nucleotides match TRBD1. After removal of 5 bases from V and 5 bases from J, the junction contained 8 bases not matched to a gene. In germline, CDR1 is MNHNS, CDR2 SASEGT. The CDR3 has 14 amino acids.

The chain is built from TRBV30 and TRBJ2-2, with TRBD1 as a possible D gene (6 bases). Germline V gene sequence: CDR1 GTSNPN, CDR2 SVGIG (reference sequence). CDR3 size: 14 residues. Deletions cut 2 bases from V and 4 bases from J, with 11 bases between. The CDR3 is CAWSPGALTGELFF. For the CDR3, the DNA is TGTGCCTGGAGTCCAGGGGCCCTCACCGGGGAGCTGTTTTTT. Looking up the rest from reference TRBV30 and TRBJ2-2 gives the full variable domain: SQTIHQWPATLVQPVGSPLSLECTVEGTSNPNLYWYRQAAGRGLQLLFYSVGIGQISSEVPQNLSASRPQDRQFILSSKKLLLSDSGFYLCAWSPGALTGELFFGEGSRLTVL.

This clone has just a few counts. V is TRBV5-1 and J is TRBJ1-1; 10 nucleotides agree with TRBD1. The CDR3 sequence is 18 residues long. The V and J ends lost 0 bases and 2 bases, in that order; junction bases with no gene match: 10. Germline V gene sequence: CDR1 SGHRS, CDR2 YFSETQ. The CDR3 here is CASSLGTGGTVFNTEAFF. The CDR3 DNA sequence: TGCGCCAGCAGCTTGGGGACAGGGGGAACAGTTTTTAACACTGAAGCTTTCTTT.

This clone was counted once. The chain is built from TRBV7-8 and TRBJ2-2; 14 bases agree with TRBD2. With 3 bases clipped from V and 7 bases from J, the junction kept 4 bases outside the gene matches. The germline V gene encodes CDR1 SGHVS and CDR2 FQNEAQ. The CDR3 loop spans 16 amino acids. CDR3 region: CASSLTSGRAGGELFF. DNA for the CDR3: TGTGCCAGCAGCTTGACTAGCGGGAGGGCCGGCGGGGAGCTGTTTTTT. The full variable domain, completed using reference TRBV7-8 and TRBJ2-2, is GAGVSQSPRYKVAKRGQDVALRCDPISGHVSLFWYQQALGQGPEFLTYFQNEAQLDKSGLPSDRFFAERPEGSVSTLKIQRTQQEDSAVYLCASSLTSGRAGGELFFGEGSRLTVL.

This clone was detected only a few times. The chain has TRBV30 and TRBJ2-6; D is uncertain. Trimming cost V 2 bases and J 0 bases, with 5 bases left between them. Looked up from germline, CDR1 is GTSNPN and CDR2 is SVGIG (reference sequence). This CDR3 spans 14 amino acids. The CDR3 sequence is CAWSSGSGANVLTF. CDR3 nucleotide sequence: TGTGCCTGGAGTTCAGGCTCTGGGGCCAACGTCCTGACTTTC. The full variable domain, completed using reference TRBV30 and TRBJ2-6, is SQTIHQWPATLVQPVGSPLSLECTVEGTSNPNLYWYRQAAGRGLQLLFYSVGIGQISSEVPQNLSASRPQDRQFILSSKKLLLSDSGFYLCAWSSGSGANVLTFGAGSRLTVL.

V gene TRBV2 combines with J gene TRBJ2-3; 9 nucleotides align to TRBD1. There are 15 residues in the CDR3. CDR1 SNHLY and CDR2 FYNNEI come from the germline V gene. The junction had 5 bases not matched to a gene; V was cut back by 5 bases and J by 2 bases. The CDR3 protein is CASSKGQGITDTQYF. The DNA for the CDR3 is TGTGCCAGCAGTAAAGGACAGGGGATCACAGATACGCAGTATTTT.

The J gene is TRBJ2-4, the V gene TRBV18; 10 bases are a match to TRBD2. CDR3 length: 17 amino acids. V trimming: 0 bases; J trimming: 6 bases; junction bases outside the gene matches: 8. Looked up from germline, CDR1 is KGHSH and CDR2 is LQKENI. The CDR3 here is CASSPPGLAPLLNIQYF. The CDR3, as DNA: TGTGCCAGCTCACCACCGGGACTAGCGCCACTACTAAACATTCAGTACTTC.

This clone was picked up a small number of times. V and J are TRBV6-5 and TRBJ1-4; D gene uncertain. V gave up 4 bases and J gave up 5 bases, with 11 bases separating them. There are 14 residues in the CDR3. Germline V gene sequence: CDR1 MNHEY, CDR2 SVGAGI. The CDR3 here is CASSLTSENEKLFF. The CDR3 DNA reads TGTGCCAGCAGTTTGACGTCGGAAAATGAAAAACTGTTTTTT.

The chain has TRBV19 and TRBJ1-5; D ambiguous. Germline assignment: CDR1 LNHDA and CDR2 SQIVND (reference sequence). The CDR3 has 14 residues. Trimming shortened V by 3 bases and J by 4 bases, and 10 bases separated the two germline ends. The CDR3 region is CASSIRLGNQPQHF. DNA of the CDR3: TGTGCCAGTAGTATTCGGCTCGGGAATCAGCCCCAGCATTTT.